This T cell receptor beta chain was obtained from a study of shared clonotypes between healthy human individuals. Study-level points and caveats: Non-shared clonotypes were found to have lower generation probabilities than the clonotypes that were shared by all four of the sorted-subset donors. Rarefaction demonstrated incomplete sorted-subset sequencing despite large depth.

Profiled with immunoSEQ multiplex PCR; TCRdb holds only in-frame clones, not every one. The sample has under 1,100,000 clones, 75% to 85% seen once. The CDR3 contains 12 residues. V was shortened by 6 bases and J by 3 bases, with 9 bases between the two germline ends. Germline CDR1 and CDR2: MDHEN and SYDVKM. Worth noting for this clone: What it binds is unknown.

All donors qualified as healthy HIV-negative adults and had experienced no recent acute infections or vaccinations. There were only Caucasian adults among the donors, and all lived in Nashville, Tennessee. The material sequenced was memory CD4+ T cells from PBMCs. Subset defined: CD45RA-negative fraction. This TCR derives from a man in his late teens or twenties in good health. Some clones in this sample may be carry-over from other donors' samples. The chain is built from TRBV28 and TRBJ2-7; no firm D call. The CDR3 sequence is CASSTSHYEQYF. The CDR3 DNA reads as TGTGCCAGCAGCACCAGCCACTACGAGCAGTACTTC.